What follows are 15 T cell receptor beta chains derived from one specimen sequenced in a study of blood T cell repertoires in COVID-19. Clones were read by immunoSEQ multiplex PCR, and TCRdb kept only the in-frame ones, dropping some. The repertoire has under 350,000 clones, 75% to 90% of them found once; the top ten carry approximately 9.9%. The sequencing sample was made of peripheral blood. The receptor set was obtained from a woman in her seventies with acute or convalescent COVID-19.

The rearrangement uses TRBV7-6 and TRBJ2-2; TRBD1 agrees at 11 bases. Per the germline V gene, CDR1 is SGHVS and CDR2 is FNYEAQ. CDR3 length equals 16 residues. J lost 7 bases, V lost 1 base, and 5 bases had no gene match. The CDR3 spells CASSLGGQGADGELFF. The DNA for the CDR3 is TGTGCCAGCAGCTTAGGCGGACAGGGGGCAGACGGGGAGCTGTTTTTT.

The chain joins TRBV3-1 (or the pseudogene TRBV3-2) to TRBJ1-3, with D unclear. The germline V and J ends were trimmed by 0 bases and 6 bases, with 15 bases remaining between them. The germline gives CDR1 LGHDT, CDR2 YNNKEL (reference sequence). There are 16 residues in the CDR3. CDR3 bases: TGTGCCAGCAGCCAAGAATCCACTTCGTACGAAAACACCATATATTTT. Residues: CASSQESTSYENTIYF.

The chain couples TRBV5-1 to TRBJ2-1; 10 bases match TRBD1. The CDR3 sequence is 16 residues long. Germline values: CDR1 SGHRS, CDR2 YFSETQ. The J segment lost 6 bases and the V segment lost 0 bases, leaving 6 bases of the junction unmatched. CDR3 coding DNA: TGCGCCAGCAGCTTGGCCGAGGGGACAGGGGTCAATGAGCAGTTCTTC. Amino acid sequence: CASSLAEGTGVNEQFF.

This clone was counted only a few times. V is TRBV5-1 and J is TRBJ2-1; TRBD1 agrees at 8 bases. V trimming: 6 bases; J trimming: 6 bases; junction bases outside the gene matches: 17. Per the germline V gene, CDR1 is SGHRS and CDR2 is YFSETQ. The length of the CDR3 is 17 residues. CDR3 bases: TGCGCCAGCACCCCAACGGGCCCGGGACAGGTGGCCAATGAGCAGTTCTTC. Translation: CASTPTGPGQVANEQFF.

The chain joins TRBV5-6 to TRBJ1-2, with 7 nucleotides matching TRBD1. Trimming cost V 2 bases and J 7 bases; bases outside gene matches: 11. The CDR3 is 15 residues long. Looked up from germline, CDR1 is SGHDT and CDR2 is YYEEEE. The CDR3 loop reads CASSLTGAGVGGYTF. As DNA, the CDR3 is TGTGCCAGCAGCTTAACAGGGGCCGGGGTCGGTGGCTACACCTTC.

The chain links TRBV11-2 to TRBJ2-1, with a weak D call TRBD1 (6 bases). The CDR3 spans 17 residues. Per germline, CDR1 SGHAT and CDR2 FQNNGV. V was trimmed by 5 bases and J by 8 bases, leaving 25 bases between them. The CDR3 sequence is CASSLPYDRLGQYEQFF. The CDR3 DNA reads TGTGCCAGCAGCCTACCCTATGACAGGCTGGGACAATATGAGCAGTTCTTC.

The chain has TRBV5-1 and TRBJ1-1; a possible D gene is TRBD1 (6 bases). V lost 4 bases to trimming and J lost 5 bases, with 12 bases between them. The CDR3 is 13 amino acids. Germline lookup yields CDR1 SGHRS and CDR2 YFSETQ. This CDR3 is CASSRQDITEAFF. Written as DNA, the CDR3 is TGCGCCAGCAGCAGACAGGACATAACTGAAGCTTTCTTT.

The chain joins TRBV3-1 (or the pseudogene TRBV3-2) to TRBJ2-7; D unclear. Deletions cut 0 bases from V and 0 bases from J, with 6 bases between. CDR1 LGHDT and CDR2 YNNKEL come from the germline V gene (reference sequence). This CDR3 has 14 residues. CDR3 sequence: CASSQDSRSYEQYF. The CDR3 DNA reads as TGTGCCAGCAGCCAAGATTCTCGCTCCTACGAGCAGTACTTC.

The chain employs TRBV7-2 and TRBJ1-6; no reliable D call. Germline V gene lookup returns CDR1 SGHTA and CDR2 FQGNSA. The CDR3 has 15 residues. The ends were cut back, 0 bases at V and 7 bases at J, with 10 bases in the middle. CDR3 loop: CASSLAQAGNSPLHF. The CDR3 nucleotides are TGTGCCAGCAGCTTAGCGCAGGCGGGGAATTCACCCCTCCACTTT.

The genes are TRBV2 and TRBJ2-5; weak D call: TRBD1 (5 bases). The CDR3 runs 11 residues. Trimming removed 7 bases at V and 7 bases at J, with 10 bases between. CDR1 and CDR2 (germline): SNHLY, FYNNEI. CDR3 sequence reads: CASIQRGTQYF. In nucleotides, the CDR3 is TGTGCCAGCATCCAAAGGGGGACCCAGTACTTC.

This rearrangement joins TRBV6-1 to TRBJ1-5; D uncertain. Looked up from germline, CDR1 is MNHNS and CDR2 is SASEGT. This CDR3 is 16 amino acids long. The germline V and J ends were trimmed by 4 bases and 6 bases, with 19 bases remaining between them. The CDR3 DNA is TGTGCCAGCAGTGCCCGCCCAGCGGGGTGGGGTCAGCCCCAGCATTTT. Protein: CASSARPAGWGQPQHF.

The CDR3 bases are TGTGCCAGCAGCCAATCTCAAGGAGGGGGGGCCGTACACAATGAGCAGTTCTTC. Its translation: CASSQSQGGGAVHNEQFF. The chain links TRBV3-1 (or the pseudogene TRBV3-2) to TRBJ2-1, with a weak D call TRBD2 (7 bases). Trimming took 2 bases from V and 5 from J, leaving 22 bases between them. The CDR3 loop spans 18 amino acids. Germline values: CDR1 LGHDT, CDR2 YNNKEL (reference sequence).

V and J are TRBV15 and TRBJ1-1; D is unclear. Germline V gives CDR1 LNHNV, CDR2 YYDKDF (reference sequence). V lost 0 bases and J lost 1, with 6 bases in between. The CDR3 extends over 14 amino acids. The CDR3 loop is CATSRDRRNTEAFF. The CDR3 coding sequence is TGTGCCACCAGCAGAGATCGGAGGAACACTGAAGCTTTCTTT.

The CDR3 region has the DNA TGTGCCAGCAGCTTACGACAGGGGGGTTCGCCCCAGCATTTT. This sequence encodes CASSLRQGGSPQHF. The chain combines TRBV7-8 with TRBJ1-5, with 9 bases lining up with TRBD1. The CDR3 runs 14 residues. V shed 2 bases and J 9 bases; nucleotides not matched to a gene: 5. Germline CDR1 and CDR2: SGHVS and FQNEAQ.

The V call is TRBV6-6, the J call TRBJ1-6, with TRBD1 matching over 7 bases. The trim removed 8 bases at V and 7 bases at J, leaving 8 bases unmatched. CDR3 length equals 14 residues. Looked up from germline, CDR1 is MNHNY and CDR2 is SVGAGI (reference sequence). The CDR3 region has the DNA TGTGCCAGCTCAGTTGGCAGGGGGAATTCACCCCTCCACTTT. This codes for CASSVGRGNSPLHF.